This T cell receptor (beta chain) is from a study of control samples from healthy donors and cancer patients. The data were produced by immunoSEQ multiplex PCR, yet TCRdb's version contains in-frame clones alone and is incomplete. Found here are 120,000 or so clones, 85% to 90% of them singletons; the top ten hold around 10%. CDR3 length: 16 amino acids. Germline V gene data show CDR1 as KGHSH and CDR2 as LQKENI. Trimming cost V 6 bases and J 6 bases; bases outside gene matches: 11. The sequenced sample was blood. This chain joins TRBV18 and TRBJ2-2; 9 bases align to TRBD1. The TCR sequence derives from a man younger than 45 in good health. CDR3 nucleotide sequence: TGTGCCAGCTCGGCCGGGACAGGGATTTTCGCCGGGGAGCTGTTTTTT. Amino acid sequence: CASSAGTGIFAGELFF.